Here is one T cell receptor beta chain with its context. At the DNA level, this CDR3 is encoded by other sequences in the same sample as well. The sample belongs to a study of cytomegalovirus exposure and HLA in healthy donors. This PCR relied on a set of 60 Vbeta primers and 13 Jbeta primers. Method: immunoSEQ multiplex PCR; TCRdb's copy keeps in-frame clones and lacks some. The sample totals under 50,000 clones. Germline CDR1 reads MNHNS; CDR2 reads SASEGT. The V and J ends lost 5 bases and 0 bases respectively, with 7 bases between them. CDR3 size: 13 residues. The sequence derives from a male donor in good health and CMV-seronegative. Input material: PBMCs. The chain joins TRBV6-1 to TRBJ1-1, with a possible D match to TRBD1 (5 bases). The CDR3 DNA follows: TGTGCCAGCAGTCAGGGTTTGAACACTGAAGCTTTCTTT. Its translation: CASSQGLNTEAFF.